These 25 T cell receptor beta chains were sequenced from one sample in a study of graft-versus-host responses after intestinal transplantation. TCRdb keeps only in-frame clones here, not all; method: immunoSEQ multiplex PCR. The table includes tens of thousands of clones, about half detected once. The source was alloreactive CD4+ T cells from a mixed lymphocyte reaction culture, collected before intestinal transplant. Subset defined: CFSE-low proliferating T cells sorted from approximately 6-day pre-transplant mixed lymphocyte reaction (GvH or HvG direction). All receptors come from a human patient who received an intestinal transplant.

The CDR3 protein is CASSLGTGVTYEQYF. As DNA, the CDR3 is TGTGCCAGCAGCTTGGGGACAGGGGTTACCTACGAGCAGTACTTC. The chain recombines TRBV5-5 with TRBJ2-7, with 9 positions matching TRBD1. The CDR3 sequence is 15 residues long. Trimming removed 0 bases from V and 2 bases from J; junction bases left unmatched: 3. CDR1 is SGHKS, CDR2 YYEKEE, per germline (reference sequence).

The DNA for the CDR3 is TGTGCCAGCCGAGGTCGAGGCTACAATGAGCAGTTCTTC. This sequence encodes CASRGRGYNEQFF. The rearrangement joins TRBV11-2 to TRBJ2-1; D gene uncertain. This CDR3 is 13 amino acids long. From germline, CDR1 is SGHAT and CDR2 FQNNGV. Deletions cut 8 bases from V and 3 bases from J, with 11 bases between.

This clone has a handful of counts. The chain couples TRBV7-6 to TRBJ1-2; D gene ambiguous. Germline loops: CDR1 SGHVS, CDR2 FNYEAQ. The CDR3 runs 13 residues. Deletions cut 5 bases from V and 2 bases from J, with 9 bases between. CDR3 loop: CASSGSGNYGYTF. The CDR3 nucleotides are TGTGCCAGCAGCGGCTCGGGGAACTATGGCTACACCTTC.

V is TRBV7-9 and J is TRBJ2-5; D gene ambiguous. The germline V gene encodes CDR1 SEHNR and CDR2 FQNEAQ (reference sequence). The ends were cut back, 1 base at V and 4 bases at J, with 19 bases in the middle. CDR3 size: 17 residues. The CDR3 here is CASSLGVLVGIRETQYF. The DNA for the CDR3 is TGTGCCAGCAGCTTAGGTGTGCTAGTTGGCATCAGAGAGACCCAGTACTTC.

Here the CDR3 reads CASSPVEVSAEAFF. The DNA for the CDR3 is TGTGCCAGCTCACCCGTCGAGGTTTCGGCTGAAGCTTTCTTT. V usage is TRBV18 and J usage is TRBJ1-1; the D is unclear. The CDR3 runs to 14 residues. CDR1 and CDR2 (germline): KGHSH, LQKENI. V was cut by 3 bases and J by 6 bases, with 14 bases left in between. Looking up the rest from reference TRBV18 and TRBJ1-1 gives the full variable domain: NAGVMQNPRHLVRRRGQEARLRCSPMKGHSHVYWYRQLPEEGLKFMVYLQKENIIDESGMPKERFSAEFPKEGPSILRIQQVVRGDSAAYFCASSPVEVSAEAFFGQGTRLTVV.

The rearrangement uses TRBV7-6 and TRBJ2-5; D is ambiguous. Germline CDR1 and CDR2: SGHVS and FNYEAQ. The CDR3 is 12 residues long. Trimming took 3 bases from V and 5 from J, leaving 7 bases between them. CDR3 region: CASSFAMETQYF. DNA of the CDR3: TGTGCCAGCAGCTTTGCTATGGAGACCCAGTACTTC.

The genes are TRBV6-1 and TRBJ2-3; TRBD2 might be the D (6 bases). V was cut by 7 bases and J by 4 bases, with 18 bases left in between. The CDR3 covers 15 residues. Germline-derived CDR1 and CDR2 are MNHNS and SASEGT. The CDR3 loop is CASNGGSWLADTQYF. The CDR3 DNA follows: TGTGCCAGCAATGGGGGGAGTTGGTTAGCAGATACGCAGTATTTT.

V is TRBV7-3 and J is TRBJ2-5, with D perhaps TRBD1 (5 bases). Germline CDR1 is SGHTA and CDR2 is FQGTGA. The germline V and J ends were trimmed by 2 bases and 7 bases, with 11 bases remaining between them. CDR3 size: 13 residues. The CDR3 coding sequence is TGTGCCAGCAGCTTAGACAGTCTAGGGACCCAGTACTTC. This codes for CASSLDSLGTQYF.

The chain recombines TRBV5-1 with TRBJ2-7; TRBD2 aligns across 8 bases. V lost 4 bases to trimming and J lost 1 base; unmatched junction nucleotides: 7. Germline CDR1 reads SGHRS; CDR2 reads YFSETQ. This CDR3 contains 15 residues. CDR3 in DNA: TGCGCCAGCAGCGCGGGCGGGACTAGGTCCTACGAGCAGTACTTC. Its translation: CASSAGGTRSYEQYF.

This clone was found a few times. The V call is TRBV6-1, the J call TRBJ2-7; TRBD2 aligns across 7 bases. The CDR3 length is 15 residues. CDR1 is MNHNS and CDR2 is SASEGT in the germline V gene. The V gene end was trimmed by 7 bases and the J gene end by 0 bases; junction bases not matched to a gene: 9. The CDR3 nucleotides are TGTGCCAGCATGGCGTCGGGGGGTCTCTCCTACGAGCAGTACTTC. Protein sequence: CASMASGGLSYEQYF.

This clone occurred a few times. The J gene is TRBJ1-6, the V gene TRBV27; 7 bases are a match to TRBD1. Unmatched junction bases numbered 4, after V lost 6 bases and J lost 5 bases. This CDR3 is built from 14 residues. Germline V gene data show CDR1 as MNHEY and CDR2 as SMNVEV (reference sequence). In nucleotides, the CDR3 is TGTGCCAGCAGGCAGGGGGTGGATAATTCACCCCTCCACTTT. This gives the protein CASRQGVDNSPLHF.

Of note for this clone: The same CDR3 also results from other DNA sequences found in this sample. The chain carries TRBV11-1 and TRBJ2-1, with D perhaps matching TRBD2 (6 bases). The V gene's germline CDR1 is SGHAT and CDR2 FQDESV (reference sequence). This CDR3 has 14 amino acids. Trimming left V 2 bases short and J 9 bases short, with 14 bases between. The CDR3 nucleotides are TGTGCCAGCAGCTTATCCCTGGGAGGCCTTGAGCAGTTCTTC. It yields the protein CASSLSLGGLEQFF. Complete variable domain (other parts from reference TRBV11-1 and TRBJ2-1): EAEVAQSPRYKITEKSQAVAFWCDPISGHATLYWYRQILGQGPELLVQFQDESVVDDSQLPKDRFSAERLKGVDSTLKIQPAELGDSAMYLCASSLSLGGLEQFFGPGTRLTVL.

The chain recombines TRBV5-1 with TRBJ2-3, with D perhaps matching TRBD1 (6 bases). CDR1 is SGHRS, CDR2 YFSETQ, per germline. V shed 1 base and J shed 2 bases, with 17 bases lying between them. This CDR3 has 17 amino acids. CDR3 DNA: TGCGCCAGCAGCTTGTGGGCCGGACAGACGATCACAGATACGCAGTATTTT. It codes for CASSLWAGQTITDTQYF.

V usage is TRBV7-2 and J usage is TRBJ1-2, with a tentative D call TRBD1 (5 bases). V lost 7 bases, J lost 4 bases, and 16 bases lay in between. Germline assignment: CDR1 SGHTA and CDR2 FQGNSA. CDR3 length: 14 amino acids. The CDR3 protein is CASTSWGGGYGYTF. The CDR3 nucleotides are TGTGCCAGCACCTCGTGGGGGGGTGGCTATGGCTACACCTTC.

The chain is built from TRBV5-1 and TRBJ2-7; 8 bases map to TRBD2. CDR3 length: 14 amino acids. V dropped 5 bases and J dropped 1; count of bases not matched to a gene: 5. Germline V gene lookup returns CDR1 SGHRS and CDR2 YFSETQ. DNA of the CDR3: TGCGCCAGCAGATACAGCGGGGGATCCTACGAGCAGTACTTC. Protein sequence: CASRYSGGSYEQYF.

The rearrangement uses TRBV27 and TRBJ1-4, with D unresolved. CDR1 and CDR2 (germline): MNHEY, SMNVEV (reference sequence). With 0 bases removed from V and 2 bases from J, the gap between germline ends came to 7 bases. The CDR3 consists of 15 residues. CDR3 nucleotide sequence: TGTGCCAGCAGTTTATCACGGGTGACTAATGAAAAACTGTTTTTT. As protein: CASSLSRVTNEKLFF.

This clone has a handful of counts. This chain joins TRBV6-5 and TRBJ1-2; TRBD1 might be the D (5 bases). This CDR3 has 15 residues. Per germline, CDR1 MNHEY and CDR2 SVGAGI. V dropped 7 bases and J dropped 4 bases, with 19 bases sitting between them. CDR3 loop: CASIKDKVGLYGYTF. DNA of the CDR3: TGTGCCAGCATAAAGGACAAAGTGGGGCTCTATGGCTACACCTTC.

V gene TRBV29-1 combines with J gene TRBJ1-2, with D unclear. Germline V gene lookup returns CDR1 SQVTM and CDR2 ANQGSEA. CDR3 size: 13 residues. The V gene lost 0 bases and the J gene lost 4 bases, with 9 bases spanning the gap. CDR3 sequence (DNA): TGCAGCGTTGAAGATCAGGATCTCTATGGCTACACCTTC. Amino acids: CSVEDQDLYGYTF. Complete variable domain (other parts from reference TRBV29-1 and TRBJ1-2): SAVISQKPSRDICQRGTSLTIQCQVDSQVTMMFWYRQQPGQSLTLIATANQGSEATYESGFVIDKFPISRPNLTFSTLTVSNMSPEDSSIYLCSVEDQDLYGYTFGSGTRLTVV.

This sequence joins TRBV5-1 and TRBJ2-7; 11 nucleotides match TRBD2. The germline CDR1 and CDR2 sequences are SGHRS and YFSETQ. The CDR3 runs to 13 residues. V was pared by 8 bases and J by 4 bases, with 5 bases of the junction left unmatched. CDR3 DNA: TGCGCCAGTAGCGGGGGGGCCGGGTACGAGCAGTACTTC. Its translation is CASSGGAGYEQYF.

This chain connects TRBV5-1 to TRBJ2-7; possible D gene TRBD1, 5 bases. V was shortened by 0 bases and J by 2 bases, with 12 bases between the two germline ends. There are 15 residues in the CDR3. Germline V gene sequence: CDR1 SGHRS, CDR2 YFSETQ. In nucleotides, the CDR3 is TGCGCCAGCAGCTTGGCCCAAGACAGACCCTACGAGCAGTACTTC. This codes for CASSLAQDRPYEQYF.

This clone came up a few times. This chain links TRBV6-5 with TRBJ2-5; tentative D call: TRBD2 (5 bases). V was clipped by 6 bases and J by 2 bases, with 13 bases between them. CDR3 length equals 14 residues. The V gene's germline CDR1 is MNHEY and CDR2 SVGAGI. The CDR3 loop reads CASSEGSSQETQYF. The CDR3 DNA is TGTGCCAGCAGCGAGGGAAGTAGTCAAGAGACCCAGTACTTC.

This clone showed up just a few times. J is TRBJ1-1 and V is TRBV6-6, with TRBD1 as a possible D gene (5 bases). Germline CDR1 and CDR2: MNHNY and SVGAGI (reference sequence). The CDR3 consists of 12 residues. V gave up 6 bases and J gave up 4 bases, with 9 bases separating them. As DNA, the CDR3 is TGTGCCAGCAGACAGGTTGGCACTGAAGCTTTCTTT. Translating gives CASRQVGTEAFF.

This chain connects TRBV5-8 to TRBJ1-2, with no clear D. The CDR3 spans 13 residues. Germline V gene lookup returns CDR1 SGHTS and CDR2 YDEGEE. V lost 1 base and J 1 base, leaving 5 bases between the germline ends. CDR3 sequence (DNA): TGTGCCAGCAGCTTGACACATAACTATGGCTACACCTTC. It encodes CASSLTHNYGYTF.

The chain is built from TRBV5-4 and TRBJ2-3, with 8 bases fitting TRBD2. The junction had 6 bases not matched to a gene; V was cut back by 0 bases and J by 6 bases. This CDR3 has 15 residues. CDR1 SGHNT and CDR2 YYREEE come from the germline V gene (reference sequence). The CDR3 DNA reads TGTGCCAGCAGCTTGGGGTCGCGGGGGGCGGATACGCAGTATTTT. Its protein product is CASSLGSRGADTQYF.

V gene TRBV6-5 combines with J gene TRBJ1-6; 9 nucleotides align to TRBD1. CDR3 length: 15 amino acids. With V trimmed by 6 bases and J by 7 bases, 7 bases remained unmatched. Germline CDR1 MNHEY, CDR2 SVGAGI. The CDR3 region is CASSPTGTGNSPLHF. The CDR3 DNA sequence: TGTGCCAGCAGCCCGACCGGGACAGGGAATTCACCCCTCCACTTT.